The T cell receptor beta chain described here comes from a study of molecular identifiers for immune sequencing clone quantification. The CDR3 spans 17 residues. V lost 6 bases and J 2 bases, leaving 21 bases between the germline ends. Germline V lookup: CDR1 MNHEY, CDR2 SVGAGI. In its sample, this clonotype was seen many times. From the PCR reads, TCRdb called clonotypes with MiXCR, one entry per CDR3 protein. Of tens of thousands of distinct CDR3 sequences in the sample, 24% were seen once. Input material: naive CD8+ T cells from blood, with Jurkat cell RNA spiked in. The subset: FACS-sorted CD8+CD4-CCR7+CD45RA+ naive T cells. This chain joins TRBV6-5 and TRBJ2-3, with D perhaps matching TRBD2 (6 bases). This TCR derives from a human donor in good health. Some libraries in this study had Jurkat cell RNA spiked in. Written as DNA, the CDR3 is TGTGCCAGCAGAGGCAGCCCCCCGGGAGATATCACAGATACGCAGTATTTT. Its protein product is CASRGSPPGDITDTQYF.